Sequencing of this T cell receptor beta chain was carried out in a study of Ad26.COV2.S vaccination and SARS-CoV-2 variants. Notes on the study in general: It was reported that spike-specific CD8+ and CD4+ T cell responses were substantially broad after vaccination.

Details on this clone: Its antigen is not known.

Here immunoSEQ multiplex PCR was the method, and the copy in TCRdb shows in-frame clones only, minus some. The data hold 400,000 to 450,000 clones, with approximately 90% observed a single time. Treatment in this sample: about 20 received Ad26.COV2.S at low or high dose, single or two shots; five or six received placebo; per-sample allocation not given. At day 63 after the first vaccine or placebo injection, samples were drawn. The length of the CDR3 is 14 residues. Germline V gene sequence: CDR1 LNHDA, CDR2 SQIVND (reference sequence). With 5 bases removed from V and 4 bases from J, the gap between germline ends came to 12 bases.

The TCR originated in a person between 18 and 65 years old who received the Ad26.COV2.S COVID-19 vaccine or a placebo. The rearrangement uses TRBV19 and TRBJ2-1; D possibly corresponds to TRBD1 (5 bases). The sequences come from peripheral blood, collected in a trial of Ad26.COV2.S vaccine versus placebo. CDR3: CASSRAGQYNEQFF. CDR3 nucleotide sequence: TGTGCCAGTAGTCGGGCAGGACAATACAATGAGCAGTTCTTC. Based on the CDR3 plus reference TRBV19 and TRBJ2-1, the full variable domain is DGGITQSPKYLFRKEGQNVTLSCEQNLNHDAMYWYRQDPGQGLRLIYYSQIVNDFQKGDIAEGYSVSREKKESFPLTVTSAQKNPTAFYLCASSRAGQYNEQFFGPGTRLTVL.